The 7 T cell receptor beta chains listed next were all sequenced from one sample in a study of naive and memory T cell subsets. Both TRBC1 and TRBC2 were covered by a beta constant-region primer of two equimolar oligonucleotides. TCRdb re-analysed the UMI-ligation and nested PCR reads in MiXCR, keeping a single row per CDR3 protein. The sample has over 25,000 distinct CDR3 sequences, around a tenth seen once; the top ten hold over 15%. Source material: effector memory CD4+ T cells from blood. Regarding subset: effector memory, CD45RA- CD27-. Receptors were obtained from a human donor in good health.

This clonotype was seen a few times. The CDR3 region is CASSPRQSSYNSPLHF. The CDR3 region has the DNA TGTGCCAGCAGCCCTCGACAGAGCTCCTATAATTCACCCCTCCACTTT. The rearrangement joins TRBV6-5 to TRBJ1-6; tentatively, D is TRBD1 (5 bases). The germline CDR1 and CDR2 sequences are MNHEY and SVGAGI. Trimming took off 6 bases at V and 0 bases at J, with 12 bases between the two ends. The CDR3 runs to 16 residues.

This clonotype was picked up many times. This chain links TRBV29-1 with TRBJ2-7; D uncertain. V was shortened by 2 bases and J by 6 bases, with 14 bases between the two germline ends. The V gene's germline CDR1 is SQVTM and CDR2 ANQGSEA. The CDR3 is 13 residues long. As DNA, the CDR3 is TGCAGCGTTGAACTCTCGAGCTTGGGCGAGCAGTACTTC. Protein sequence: CSVELSSLGEQYF.

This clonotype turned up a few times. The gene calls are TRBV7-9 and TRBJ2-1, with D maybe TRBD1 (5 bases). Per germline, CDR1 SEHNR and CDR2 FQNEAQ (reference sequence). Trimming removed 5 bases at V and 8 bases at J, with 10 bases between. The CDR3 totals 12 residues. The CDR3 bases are TGTGCCAGCAGCCTTACAGGCTATGAGCAGTTCTTC. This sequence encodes CASSLTGYEQFF.

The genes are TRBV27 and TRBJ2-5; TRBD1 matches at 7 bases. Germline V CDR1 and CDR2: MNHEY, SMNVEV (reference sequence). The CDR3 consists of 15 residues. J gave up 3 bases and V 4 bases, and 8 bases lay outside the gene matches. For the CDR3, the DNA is TGTGCCAGCAGTTCCACCGGGACAGCCAAAGAGACCCAGTACTTC. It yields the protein CASSSTGTAKETQYF.

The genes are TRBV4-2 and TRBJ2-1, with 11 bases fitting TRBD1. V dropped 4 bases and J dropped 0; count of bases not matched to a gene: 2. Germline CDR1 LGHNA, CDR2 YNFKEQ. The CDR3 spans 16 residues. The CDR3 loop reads CASSPGQGASYNEQFF. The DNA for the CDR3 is TGTGCCAGCAGCCCTGGACAGGGGGCCTCCTACAATGAGCAGTTCTTC.

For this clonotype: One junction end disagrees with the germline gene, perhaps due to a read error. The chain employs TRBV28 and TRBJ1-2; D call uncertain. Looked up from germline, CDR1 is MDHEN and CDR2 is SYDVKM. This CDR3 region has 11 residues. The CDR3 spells CAVRGRVPLAF. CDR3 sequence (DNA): TGTGCCGTACGTGGAAGGGTTCCGTTGGCCTTC.

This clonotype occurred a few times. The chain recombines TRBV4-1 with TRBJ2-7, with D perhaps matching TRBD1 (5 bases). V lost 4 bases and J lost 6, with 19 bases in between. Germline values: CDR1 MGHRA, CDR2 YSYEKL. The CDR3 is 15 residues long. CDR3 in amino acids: CASSPQRGQPGEQYF. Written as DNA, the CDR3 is TGCGCCAGCAGCCCCCAAAGGGGTCAGCCCGGCGAGCAGTACTTC.